Following are 2 T cell receptor beta chains from one sample sequenced in a study of memory CD4+ T cells and cytomegalovirus serostatus. Here immunoSEQ multiplex PCR was the method, and the copy in TCRdb shows in-frame clones only, minus some. The sample lists around 50,000 clones, approximately 78% seen once, with around 0.61% in the top ten. Single viable CD3+CD4+CD8-CD45RO+ cells were sorted as the memory CD4+ T cells. The sample consisted of memory CD4+ T cells from blood. Source of these receptors: an adult in good health and CMV-seronegative.

This rearrangement joins TRBV27 to TRBJ2-7; D perhaps matches TRBD2 (6 bases). Between the trimmed V and J ends, which lost 2 bases and 4 bases, there was a span of 24 bases. Germline loops: CDR1 MNHEY, CDR2 SMNVEV (reference sequence). CDR3 length equals 18 residues. The DNA of the CDR3 is TGTGCCAGCAGTTTAAGAAGAGGGGCGGGGCTTTCCGCTTACGAGCAGTACTTC. It encodes CASSLRRGAGLSAYEQYF.

The DNA of the CDR3 is TGTGCCAGCATGAAGCGGGAGATGGGGGGGGAGCTGTTTTTT. As protein: CASMKREMGGELFF. The V and J genes are TRBV27 and TRBJ2-2; 8 bases are a match to TRBD2. The CDR3 consists of 14 residues. Germline CDR1 and CDR2: MNHEY and SMNVEV (reference sequence). V lost 7 bases to trimming and J lost 8 bases; unmatched junction nucleotides: 9.